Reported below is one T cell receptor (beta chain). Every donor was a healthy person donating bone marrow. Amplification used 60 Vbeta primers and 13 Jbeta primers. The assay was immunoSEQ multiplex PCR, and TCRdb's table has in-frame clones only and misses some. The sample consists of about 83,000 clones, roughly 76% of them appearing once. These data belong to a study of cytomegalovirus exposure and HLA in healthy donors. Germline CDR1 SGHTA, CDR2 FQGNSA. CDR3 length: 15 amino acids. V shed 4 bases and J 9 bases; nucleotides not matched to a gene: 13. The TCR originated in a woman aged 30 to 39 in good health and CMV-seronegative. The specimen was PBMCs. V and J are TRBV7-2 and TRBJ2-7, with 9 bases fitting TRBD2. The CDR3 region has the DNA TGTGCCAGCAGCTCCCGCGGGGGGGAGGGGCTTCGGCAGTACTTC. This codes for CASSSRGGEGLRQYF.